Sequencing of this T cell receptor (beta chain) was carried out in a study of blood T cell repertoires in COVID-19. Background on the study: Samples of COVID-19 (acute and convalescent) were obtained from the United States, Italy and Spain. From T cells, B-cell-depleted T cells, or PBMCs came the material, which was cDNA or gDNA.

CDR1 is MGHRA, CDR2 YSYEKL, per germline. The CDR3 sequence is 17 residues long. The V gene lost 3 bases and the J gene lost 1 base, with 16 bases spanning the gap. How the authors handled the data: Estimation of nucleated cell counts relied on the amplification of reference gene primers. Generated by immunoSEQ multiplex PCR, the TCRdb table keeps only in-frame clones and is missing some. The V and J calls and clone size come from that table; D and trimming were worked out from the DNA. The sample has under 500,000 clones; roughly 90% are singletons. This TCR derives from a woman in her 30s with acute or convalescent COVID-19. Sequencing was performed on peripheral blood. The chain carries TRBV4-1 and TRBJ1-3; D might be TRBD1 (5 bases). CDR3 region: CASSQGLGRGSGNTIYF. The CDR3 DNA reads TGCGCCAGCAGCCAGGGGTTAGGTAGGGGTTCTGGAAACACCATATATTTT.